The rows below give T cell receptor beta chains drawn from one sample of a study of T cell changes during pregnancy in multiple sclerosis. Only in-frame clones appear in the TCRdb table, and some are missing; sequencing was by immunoSEQ multiplex PCR. The repertoire holds roughly 42,000 clones, with approximately 91% as singletons. The material was CD4+ T cells from peripheral blood mononuclear cells, obtained in the second trimester of pregnancy. All receptors come from a female donor in good health, enrolled as a control in a pregnancy study. Each CDR3 is given with its conserved first and last residue. The D gene is left open where the match is weak. Part of the rows lack a size; the others show once, few, many or a class for expanded clones.

TRBV28	TRBJ1-5	few	.	TGTGCCAGCAGCACCCCGAGCCGGCCCCAGCATTTT	CASSTPSRPQHF
TRBV21-1	TRBJ2-3	.	.	TGTGCCAGCATACCTAGCGGGGGGGCAAAAGATACGCAGTATTTT	CASIPSGGAKDTQYF
TRBV10-3	TRBJ2-5	.	TRBD2	TGTGCCACCTTCCATCTAGCGGGAAGGGACGATCGGGCCCAGTACTTC	CATFHLAGRDDRAQYF
TRBV5-1	TRBJ1-1	.	.	TGCGCCAGCAGCTTGGCGGACACTGAAGCTTTCTTT	CASSLADTEAFF
TRBV7-8	TRBJ1-1	.	.	TGTGCCAGCAGCTCCCAGGGGAACACTGAAGCTTTCTTT	CASSSQGNTEAFF
TRBV28	TRBJ2-7	.	.	TGTGCCAGCAACGTACAGGGACATGAGCAGTACTTC	CASNVQGHEQYF
TRBV11-2	TRBJ1-1	.	.	TGTGCCAGCACCTCCCCCTCCACTAAAGAAGCTTTCTTT	CASTSPSTKEAFF
TRBV28	TRBJ2-7	.	.	TGTGCCAGCAGTCCACCGAGATACGAGCAGTACTTC	CASSPPRYEQYF
TRBV28	TRBJ2-5	once	TRBD2	TGTGCCAGCAGTTTAGGGTCTAGCGGGTATCAAGAGACCCAGTACTTC	CASSLGSSGYQETQYF
TRBV7-9	TRBJ1-2	.	.	TGTGCCAGCAGCTCCAGCGGGGGTGGCTACACCTTC	CASSSSGGGYTF
TRBV19	TRBJ2-1	.	TRBD1	TGTGCCAGTAGACCAGGCGCTGGACAGGCCAGCTCCTACAATGAGCAGTTCTTC	CASRPGAGQASSYNEQFF
TRBV28	TRBJ2-7	.	TRBD2	TGTGCCAGCATAGCGGGAGGGGCAGCCTACGAGCAGTACTTC	CASIAGGAAYEQYF
TRBV7-8	TRBJ2-1	.	TRBD2	TGTGCCAGCAGCTTAGTTCCCAGCGGGGTATACAATGAGCAGTTCTTC	CASSLVPSGVYNEQFF
TRBV2	TRBJ2-3	.	TRBD2	TGTGCCAGCAGTGGGACTAGCGGGGCTGCAGATACGCAGTATTTT	CASSGTSGAADTQYF
TRBV27	TRBJ2-6	.	TRBD1	TGTGCCAGCAGGACAGGGTCCGGGGCCAACGTCCTGACTTTC	CASRTGSGANVLTF
TRBV4-1	TRBJ2-2	.	.	TGCGCCAGCAGCCAAGGGTTAAGGGCGGGCACCGGGGAGCTGTTTTTT	CASSQGLRAGTGELFF
TRBV10-3	TRBJ2-7	.	.	TGTGCCAACCCATCGCCTCGGAGCTCCTACGAGCAGTACTTC	CANPSPRSSYEQYF
TRBV7-2	TRBJ2-7	.	TRBD1	TGTGCCAGCAGCCCAGGGGGACAGGGCTCGCGGAAACCCTACGAGCAGTACTTC	CASSPGGQGSRKPYEQYF
TRBV6-5	TRBJ1-1	.	.	TGTGCCAGCAGTTACGGAAGACACCCGATGGTCACTGAAGCTTTCTTT	CASSYGRHPMVTEAFF
TRBV5-4	TRBJ2-2	.	TRBD2	TGTGCCAGCAGCTCCGGACTAGCGGGATCCGCCGGTGGGGCCGGGGAGCTGTTTTTT	CASSSGLAGSAGGAGELFF
TRBV2	TRBJ2-1	.	TRBD1	TGTGCCAGCAGCTGGGACAGGCTAACCGATGAGCAGTTCTTC	CASSWDRLTDEQFF
TRBV7-3	TRBJ2-3	.	TRBD2	TGTGCCAGCAGCCCCCCGACTAGCGGCATCACAGATACGCAGTATTTT	CASSPPTSGITDTQYF
TRBV5-6	TRBJ1-2	once	.	TGTGCCAGCAGCTCCAAAGGACAGACAAAACTCTATGGCTACACCTTC	CASSSKGQTKLYGYTF
TRBV9	TRBJ2-3	.	.	TGTGCCAGCAGCGTGGCTAGCACAGATACGCAGTATTTT	CASSVASTDTQYF
TRBV11-2	TRBJ2-2	.	.	TGTGCCAGCAGCTTAGTAGTTTTCACCGGGGAGCTGTTTTTT	CASSLVVFTGELFF
TRBV20-1	TRBJ2-4	.	TRBD1	TGCAGTGCTAAGGGACAGGGGGTGTACTTC	CSAKGQGVYF
TRBV6-1	TRBJ2-3	.	.	TGTGCCAGCGGGGTCGGGATATGGTCAGATACGCAGTATTTT	CASGVGIWSDTQYF
TRBV12-5	TRBJ2-3	.	.	TGTGCTAGTGGTTCCGGGAGTACTAGCACAGATACGCAGTATTTT	CASGSGSTSTDTQYF
TRBV11-2	TRBJ2-1	once	.	TGTGCCAGCAGCTACCGGGACAACTACAATGAGCAGTTCTTC	CASSYRDNYNEQFF
TRBV7-2	TRBJ2-7	few	.	TGTGCCAGCAGCTTAGAAGGCGGATCAAGCTACGAGCAGTACTTC	CASSLEGGSSYEQYF
TRBV7-9	TRBJ2-7	.	.	TGTGCCAGCAGCCGCGCGGGCATGAGCTCCTACGAGCAGTACTTC	CASSRAGMSSYEQYF
TRBV10-3	TRBJ2-3	.	TRBD2	TGTGCCATCAGCCCGGGACTAGCGGGAGTTGTAGATACGCAGTATTTT	CAISPGLAGVVDTQYF
TRBV6-5	TRBJ2-6	.	.	TGTGCCAGCAGTTACGTAGTCGGGGCTGGGGCCAACGTCCTGACTTTC	CASSYVVGAGANVLTF
TRBV6-1	TRBJ1-5	.	.	TGTGCCAGCAACTTCAATAGCAATCAGCCCCAGCATTTT	CASNFNSNQPQHF
TRBV10-3	TRBJ2-3	.	TRBD2	TGTGCCATCAGCGACGAAGCGGGGGCAAGCACAGATACGCAGTATTTT	CAISDEAGASTDTQYF
TRBV6-5	TRBJ1-3	.	.	TGTGCCAGCAGTAAACAAGGAAACACCATATATTTT	CASSKQGNTIYF
TRBV2	TRBJ2-7	.	.	TGTGCCAGCAAGGACAGCCTTTCCTACGAGCAGTACTTC	CASKDSLSYEQYF
TRBV12-5	TRBJ2-2	.	.	TGTGCTAGTGGTCCAGGGTATAACACCGGGGAGCTGTTTTTT	CASGPGYNTGELFF
TRBV15	TRBJ2-2	.	.	TGTGCCACCAGAGGGGCCGGGGAGCTGTTTTTT	CATRGAGELFF
TRBV7-2	TRBJ2-3	once	TRBD2	TGTGCCAGCAGCTCGTCGACTAGCCTCCCATCGTATTTT	CASSSSTSLPSYF
TRBV11-2	TRBJ2-7	.	.	TGTGCCAGCAGCCCACTCCAAATTCGACTGAAAAAATACGAGCAGTACTTC	CASSPLQIRLKKYEQYF
TRBV18	TRBJ1-1	.	.	TGTGCCAGCTCACCGGCAGGGGAACGTGAAGCTTTCTTT	CASSPAGEREAFF
TRBV5-4	TRBJ2-3	.	.	TGTGCCAGCAGCTTGGATGGGGCTAGCACAGATACGCAGTATTTT	CASSLDGASTDTQYF
TRBV28	TRBJ2-7	.	TRBD2	TGTGCCTCCCGTGGGGGGGGAGCCAGCTCCTACGAGCAGTACTTC	CASRGGGASSYEQYF
TRBV10-3	TRBJ2-7	.	TRBD1	TGTGCCACCAACCCCGGGACAGGGATCGTGGCGCAGTACTTC	CATNPGTGIVAQYF
TRBV7-2	TRBJ1-1	.	.	TGTGCCAGCAGCTTTGCCCGGGGGAACACTGAAGCTTTCTTT	CASSFARGNTEAFF
TRBV18	TRBJ2-7	.	TRBD2	TGTGCCAGCTCACCCGCGGGAGGGCCTTACGAGCAGTACTTC	CASSPAGGPYEQYF
TRBV29-1	TRBJ1-1	.	.	TGCAGCGTAGTACCCGCTAGTCGGAATGAAGCTTTCTTT	CSVVPASRNEAFF
TRBV5-4	TRBJ2-3	.	.	TGTGCCAGCAGCTTGCCAGGGTACGCAGATACGCAGTATTTT	CASSLPGYADTQYF
TRBV28	TRBJ2-7	.	TRBD1	TGTGCCAGCAGTTTAAATACGGGACAGGGAGCTGTAACCTACGAGCAGTACTTC	CASSLNTGQGAVTYEQYF
TRBV2	TRBJ2-1	.	TRBD2	TGTGCCAGCAGCGCCAGAGGGCGGGGGACCTACAATGAGCAGTTCTTC	CASSARGRGTYNEQFF
TRBV5-4	TRBJ2-7	.	.	TGTGCCAGCAGCTCTAACTACGAGCAGTACTTC	CASSSNYEQYF
TRBV2	TRBJ1-2	.	.	TGTGCCAGCAGCGCTGGGAGTTACTATGGCTACACCTTC	CASSAGSYYGYTF
TRBV30	TRBJ1-1	.	TRBD1	TGTGCCTGGGCCTCCAGGGGGACTGAAGCTTTCTTT	CAWASRGTEAFF
TRBV5-4	TRBJ2-1	.	TRBD2	TGTGCCAGCAGCTTGCCAGCGGGAGTAAAGGATGAGCAGTTCTTC	CASSLPAGVKDEQFF
TRBV6-1	TRBJ2-7	.	.	TGTGCCAGCAGTGAAGGGAAGACAGCCCGAAGGGAGCAGTACTTC	CASSEGKTARREQYF
TRBV28	TRBJ2-1	.	TRBD2	TGTGCCACCTACCTGACGGGAGGGCTATCCTACAATGAGCAGTTCTTC	CATYLTGGLSYNEQFF
TRBV5-1	TRBJ2-7	.	.	TGCGCCAGCCGAAGCCCCGGGGGGCGGAACGAGCAGTACTTC	CASRSPGGRNEQYF
TRBV2	TRBJ1-1	.	TRBD1	TGTGCCAGCAGTAGACAGGGGATGAACACTGAAGCTTTCTTT	CASSRQGMNTEAFF